The 27 T cell receptor beta chains given below trace back to one sample, sequenced in a study of T cell responses to AZD1222 COVID-19 vaccine. TCRdb's copy holds only in-frame clones and misses some; the assay was immunoSEQ multiplex PCR. The sample lists approximately 150,000 clones, more than 85% seen once, with about 1.5% in the top ten. Sample: peripheral blood, taken on day 0 of AZD1222 vaccination. These receptors were collected from an adult in good health.

The chain carries TRBV18 and TRBJ1-1, with a weak D call TRBD1 (5 bases). The V and J ends lost 6 bases and 5 bases respectively, with 10 bases between them. CDR3 length equals 12 residues. The germline V gene has CDR1 KGHSH and CDR2 LQKENI. The CDR3 region has the DNA TGTGCCAGCTCCTTCGGGGGAACTGAAGCTTTCTTT. Translating it yields CASSFGGTEAFF.

The chain carries TRBV4-2 and TRBJ1-1; D is unclear. Per the germline V gene, CDR1 is LGHNA and CDR2 is YNFKEQ. V was cut by 0 bases and J by 4 bases, with 9 bases left in between. The CDR3 extends over 14 amino acids. The CDR3 is CASSQERAVTEAFF. CDR3 sequence (DNA): TGTGCCAGCAGCCAAGAACGGGCGGTCACTGAAGCTTTCTTT.

V and J are TRBV19 and TRBJ1-3; D is possibly TRBD1 (6 bases). Deletions cut 1 base from V and 2 bases from J, with 9 bases between. The germline gives CDR1 LNHDA, CDR2 SQIVND (reference sequence). The CDR3 length is 15 residues. The CDR3 sequence is CASSIAEGAGNTIYF. CDR3 in DNA: TGTGCCAGTAGTATAGCCGAGGGGGCTGGAAACACCATATATTTT.

The CDR3, as DNA: TGCGCCAGCAGCCAAGATAGAAGTACCATCCCCTCCTACGAGCAGTACTTC. Translating gives CASSQDRSTIPSYEQYF. The chain couples TRBV4-3 to TRBJ2-7; D unresolved. Looked up from germline, CDR1 is LGHNA and CDR2 is YSLEER. The CDR3 spans 17 residues. The V gene lost 0 bases and the J gene lost 0 bases, with 15 bases spanning the gap.

V and J are TRBV9 and TRBJ1-3; possible D gene TRBD1, 5 bases. The CDR3 totals 15 residues. The V end was cut by 0 bases, the J end by 4 bases, with 11 bases between. Germline V gives CDR1 SGDLS, CDR2 YYNGEE. DNA of the CDR3: TGTGCCAGCAGCGTAGGTCCGCGGGACGGAAACACCATATATTTT. Residues: CASSVGPRDGNTIYF.

The genes are TRBV13 and TRBJ2-7; D perhaps matches TRBD1 (6 bases). CDR1 PRHDT and CDR2 FYEKMQ come from the germline V gene (reference sequence). The CDR3 loop spans 15 amino acids. With 4 bases removed from V and 0 bases from J, the gap between germline ends came to 13 bases. As DNA, the CDR3 is TGTGCCAGCAGCTCCCGGGACAAGTACTCCTACGAGCAGTACTTC. The encoded protein is CASSSRDKYSYEQYF.

V and J are TRBV6-5 and TRBJ1-1, with 7 bases matching TRBD1. This CDR3 contains 14 residues. Germline assignment: CDR1 MNHEY and CDR2 SVGAGI. V shed 11 bases, J shed 5 bases, and the junction held 14 bases outside the gene matches. CDR3 DNA: TGTGCCGTTCGAACCTCAGGGGGTGAGACTGAAGCTTTCTTT. Protein: CAVRTSGGETEAFF.

The genes are TRBV9 and TRBJ2-7; no clear D gene. V was shortened by 3 bases and J by 2 bases, with 3 bases between the two germline ends. CDR1 is SGDLS and CDR2 is YYNGEE in the germline V gene. The CDR3 has 11 amino acids. The CDR3 region is CASSDTYEQYF. As DNA, the CDR3 is TGTGCCAGCAGCGACACCTACGAGCAGTACTTC.

This rearrangement joins TRBV5-1 to TRBJ2-2; 7 bases map to TRBD1. V was clipped by 0 bases and J by 3 bases; unmatched bases: 2. This CDR3 has 15 residues. Germline V gene sequence: CDR1 SGHRS, CDR2 YFSETQ. The CDR3 DNA reads TGCGCCAGCAGCTTGGAGGGGACAGACACCGGGGAGCTGTTTTTT. As protein: CASSLEGTDTGELFF.

The rearrangement links TRBV4-2 to TRBJ2-7; D is possibly TRBD1 (6 bases). CDR1 is LGHNA, CDR2 YNFKEQ, per germline. The CDR3 totals 15 residues. Trimming stripped 1 base from V and 2 bases from J, with 12 bases between. CDR3 protein: CASSQGGGSPYEQYF. CDR3 nucleotide sequence: TGTGCCAGCAGCCAAGGAGGGGGTTCGCCCTACGAGCAGTACTTC.

The chain links TRBV6-1 to TRBJ1-3; D call uncertain. Trimming stripped 1 base from V and 0 bases from J, with 7 bases between. CDR1 is MNHNS and CDR2 is SASEGT in the germline V gene. This CDR3 has 15 residues. The CDR3 reads CASSEDEISGNTIYF. The DNA for the CDR3 is TGTGCCAGCAGTGAAGACGAGATCTCTGGAAACACCATATATTTT.

J is TRBJ2-7 and V is TRBV9; D possibly corresponds to TRBD2 (6 bases). This CDR3 spans 14 amino acids. The V end lost 0 bases, the J end lost 4 bases, and 11 bases lay between the germline ends. Germline lookup yields CDR1 SGDLS and CDR2 YYNGEE. CDR3 nucleotide sequence: TGTGCCAGCAGCGTAGCGGAGGGGTGGTACGAGCAGTACTTC. Its protein product is CASSVAEGWYEQYF. Drawing the rest from reference TRBV9 and TRBJ2-7, the complete variable domain is DSGVTQTPKHLITATGQRVTLRCSPRSGDLSVYWYQQSLDQGLQFLIQYYNGEERAKGNILERFSAQQFPDLHSELNLSSLELGDSALYFCASSVAEGWYEQYFGPGTRLTVT.

The gene calls are TRBV6-5 and TRBJ1-6, with D tentatively TRBD1 (5 bases). Trimming removed 2 bases from V and 8 bases from J, with 7 bases in between. The CDR3 has 13 residues. Germline V lookup: CDR1 MNHEY, CDR2 SVGAGI. CDR3 nucleotides: TGTGCCAGCAGTTACCCCAGGGATTCACCCCTCCACTTT. The encoded protein is CASSYPRDSPLHF.

This chain uses TRBV7-9 with TRBJ2-3; D not certain. The CDR3 loop spans 12 amino acids. In germline, CDR1 is SEHNR, CDR2 FQNEAQ (reference sequence). V was pared by 5 bases and J by 0 bases, with 3 bases between. The CDR3 coding sequence is TGTGCCAGCAGCCCTAGCACAGATACGCAGTATTTT. It encodes CASSPSTDTQYF.

The CDR3 protein is CASSLYRGKDYSNQPQHF. The DNA of the CDR3 is TGTGCCAGCAGCTTGTACAGGGGGAAGGATTATAGCAATCAGCCCCAGCATTTT. The V and J genes are TRBV5-8 and TRBJ1-5; 8 nucleotides match TRBD1. In germline, CDR1 is SGHTS, CDR2 YDEGEE. The V and J ends lost 1 base and 0 bases, in that order; junction bases with no gene match: 9. CDR3 length: 18 amino acids.

This chain uses TRBV7-2 with TRBJ1-1; D perhaps matches TRBD1 (6 bases). The CDR3 runs to 14 residues. Trimming took off 3 bases at V and 4 bases at J, with 12 bases between the two ends. Germline values: CDR1 SGHTA, CDR2 FQGNSA. The DNA for the CDR3 is TGTGCCAGCAGCTTCGAAGGGGGGAGCACTGAAGCTTTCTTT. Protein product: CASSFEGGSTEAFF.

The chain recombines TRBV25-1 with TRBJ1-6; no reliable D call. This CDR3 has 13 amino acids. V lost 2 bases to trimming and J lost 9 bases, with 8 bases between them. Germline-derived CDR1 and CDR2 are MGHDK and SYGVNS. CDR3 DNA sequence: TGTGCCAGCAGTGAAGCCTACGGTTCACCCCTCCACTTT. Amino acids: CASSEAYGSPLHF.

The genes are TRBV25-1 and TRBJ1-1, with 7 bases that match TRBD1. Per germline, CDR1 MGHDK and CDR2 SYGVNS. CDR3 length: 14 residues. V lost 1 base, J lost 5 bases, and 4 bases stayed unmatched. The CDR3 DNA sequence: TGTGCCAGCAGTGAATCAGGGGGAGGTACTGAAGCTTTCTTT. Translating gives CASSESGGGTEAFF.

The rearrangement joins TRBV5-1 to TRBJ2-1; 11 bases fit TRBD2. V dropped 7 bases and J dropped 3; count of bases not matched to a gene: 6. CDR1 is SGHRS and CDR2 is YFSETQ in the germline V gene. This CDR3 spans 15 amino acids. The chain's CDR3 is CASVSGTSGYNEQFF. The CDR3 nucleotides read TGCGCCAGCGTCTCCGGGACTAGCGGCTACAATGAGCAGTTCTTC.

The chain uses TRBV24-1 and TRBJ1-2, with a weak D call TRBD1 (5 bases). The CDR3 is made up of 16 amino acids. V shed 0 bases and J shed 4 bases, with 14 bases lying between them. Germline V gene lookup returns CDR1 KGHDR and CDR2 SFDVKD. CDR3 in amino acids: CATSDLTGGRPYGYTF. In nucleotides, the CDR3 is TGTGCCACCAGTGATTTGACGGGGGGTCGACCCTATGGCTACACCTTC.

The chain's CDR3 is CASSSSGTSPRAKNIQYF. The CDR3 region has the DNA TGTGCCAGCTCCTCTTCCGGGACCTCGCCGAGGGCCAAAAACATTCAGTACTTC. The J gene is TRBJ2-4, the V gene TRBV18; D may match TRBD1 or TRBD2 (5 bases each). CDR3 length: 18 amino acids. Germline-derived CDR1 and CDR2 are KGHSH and LQKENI. Trimming cost V 6 bases and J 1 base, with 22 bases left between them.

This chain connects TRBV27 to TRBJ1-1; D remains ambiguous. The CDR3 is made up of 10 amino acids. Germline V gene lookup returns CDR1 MNHEY and CDR2 SMNVEV (reference sequence). Trimming took off 7 bases at V and 7 bases at J, with 7 bases between the two ends. As DNA, the CDR3 is TGTGCCAGCATCGGAGTTGAAGCTTTCTTT. This codes for CASIGVEAFF.

On this clone: The sample contains more than one DNA sequence encoding this CDR3. The V and J genes are TRBV12-3 or TRBV12-4 and TRBJ1-1; D not resolved. V was trimmed by 6 bases and J by 2 bases, leaving 4 bases between them. The CDR3 sequence is 11 residues long. The CDR3 loop is CASSPNTEAFF. The CDR3 nucleotides are TGTGCCAGCAGCCCAAACACTGAAGCTTTCTTT.

This chain's CDR3 is CASSLQRSGSPTDTQYF. CDR3 nucleotide sequence: TGTGCCAGCAGCTTACAGAGAAGCGGGTCCCCCACAGATACGCAGTATTTT. V gene TRBV7-2 combines with J gene TRBJ2-3, with D possibly being TRBD2 (6 bases). Germline CDR1 SGHTA, CDR2 FQGNSA. CDR3 length: 17 amino acids. V lost 2 bases and J 2 bases, leaving 17 bases between the germline ends.

The chain couples TRBV28 to TRBJ1-5; D call uncertain. Germline V gives CDR1 MDHEN, CDR2 SYDVKM. Trimming pared 2 bases from V and 0 bases from J, leaving 11 bases between. The CDR3 runs 16 residues. The CDR3 nucleotides are TGTGCCAGCAGTTTAGGTAGCTGGTATAGCAATCAGCCCCAGCATTTT. This gives the protein CASSLGSWYSNQPQHF.

This sequence joins TRBV28 and TRBJ1-2; D is undetermined. Per the germline V gene, CDR1 is MDHEN and CDR2 is SYDVKM. The CDR3 runs 11 residues. V was cut by 5 bases and J by 3 bases, with 4 bases left in between. The DNA of the CDR3 is TGTGCCAGCAGTAAGGACTATGGCTACACCTTC. Translation gives CASSKDYGYTF.

The genes are TRBV11-2 and TRBJ2-1, with 8 bases matching TRBD2. The CDR3 totals 17 residues. The trim removed 5 bases at V and 12 bases at J, leaving 21 bases unmatched. Germline V gene lookup returns CDR1 SGHAT and CDR2 FQNNGV. The CDR3 here is CASSRGRAGGPTWGQFF. CDR3 DNA: TGTGCCAGCAGCAGAGGGAGGGCGGGAGGACCTACCTGGGGGCAGTTCTTC.